Listed below are T cell receptor beta chains from one sample, sequenced in a study of technical replicates of blood from a few donors. TCRdb keeps only in-frame clones here, not all; method: immunoSEQ multiplex PCR. The sample has 79,000 or so clones; about 90% are singletons. Sequencing was carried out using T cells isolated from PBMCs. The receptors come from a human donor in good health. Both conserved end residues are part of each CDR3. D genes are given only for firm matches. The size entry is marked missing in some rows and otherwise reads once, few, many or a size class.

>TRBJ1-5|NA|TRBV5-6|NA
CASSLGGSPLTPQHF
TGTGCCAGCAGCTTGGGGGGCAGCCCTCTTACGCCCCAGCATTTT
>TRBJ1-3|once|TRBV14|NA
CASSQLRDYSGNTIYF
TGTGCCAGCAGCCAACTGAGGGACTACTCTGGAAACACCATATATTTT
>TRBJ1-1|few|TRBV29-1|NA
CSVGQVGEAFF
TGCAGCGTTGGACAGGTTGGTGAAGCTTTCTTT
>TRBJ2-1|NA|TRBV7-9|NA
CASSLTTEDWQFF
TGTGCCAGCAGCTTAACTACCGAGGACTGGCAGTTCTTC
>TRBJ1-1|NA|TRBV12-5|NA
CASGLPSTEAFF
TGTGCTAGTGGTTTACCTAGTACTGAAGCTTTCTTT
>TRBJ2-1|NA|TRBV4-1|TRBD2
CASSLTSAFYNEQFF
TGCGCCAGCAGCCTGACTAGCGCCTTCTACAATGAGCAGTTCTTC
>TRBJ2-7|NA|TRBV14|NA
CASSQASYEQYF
TGTGCCAGCAGCCAAGCTTCCTACGAGCAGTACTTC
>TRBJ2-7|NA|TRBV4-1|NA
CASSQEWAGYEQYF
TGCGCCAGCAGCCAAGAGTGGGCCGGCTACGAGCAGTACTTC
>TRBJ2-7|NA|TRBV21-1|NA
CASTLLAGLDF
TGTGCCAGCACCCTACTAGCAGGGTTGGACTTC
>TRBJ2-7|NA|TRBV6-1|TRBD2
CASSGPGTSVYEQYF
TGTGCCAGCAGTGGGCCCGGGACTAGCGTCTACGAGCAGTACTTC
>TRBJ1-4|NA|TRBV19|NA
CASSTIDQGTTNEKLFF
TGTGCCAGTAGTACGATCGATCAGGGAACCACTAATGAAAAACTGTTTTTT
>TRBJ2-2|once|TRBV6-6|NA
CASSPFAGELFF
TGTGCCAGCAGCCCATTTGCCGGGGAGCTGTTTTTT
>TRBJ2-7|NA|TRBV27|TRBD1
CASSSLPGQAYEQYF
TGTGCCAGTTCCTCCTTGCCGGGACAGGCCTACGAGCAGTACTTC
>TRBJ1-1|NA|TRBV25-1|NA
CASSDRGRTEAFF
TGTGCCAGCAGTGACAGGGGCCGGACTGAAGCTTTCTTT
>TRBJ2-1|NA|TRBV19|TRBD2
CASSKYLAGILDYNEQFF
TGTGCCAGTAGTAAATACCTAGCGGGGATCCTAGACTACAATGAGCAGTTCTTC
>TRBJ2-7|NA|TRBV5-8|NA
CASSLVGTSSYEQYF
TGTGCCAGCAGCTTGGTCGGGACAAGCTCCTACGAGCAGTACTTC
>TRBJ1-1|NA|TRBV2|NA
CASSEGSLYTEAFF
TGTGCCAGCAGTGAAGGTAGCCTTTACACTGAAGCTTTCTTT
>TRBJ2-7|NA|TRBV6-6|NA
CASSYADRTYEQYF
TGTGCCAGCAGTTATGCCGACAGAACCTACGAGCAGTACTTC
>TRBJ2-1|NA|TRBV7-9|TRBD2
CASSLVLAGGPKDEQFF
TGTGCCAGCAGCTTAGTATTAGCGGGAGGGCCTAAGGATGAGCAGTTCTTC
>TRBJ2-5|NA|TRBV7-2|TRBD2
CASSLETSGRVKTQYF
TGTGCCAGCAGCTTAGAGACTAGCGGGAGAGTAAAGACCCAGTACTTC
>TRBJ2-7|NA|TRBV9|NA
CASSVVGTAYEQYF
TGTGCCAGCAGCGTCGTCGGGACTGCCTACGAGCAGTACTTC
>TRBJ2-7|NA|TRBV27|NA
CASSARDMNEQYF
TGTGCCAGCAGTGCCAGGGACATGAACGAGCAGTACTTC
>TRBJ1-4|NA|TRBV29-1|NA
CSAAVNEKLFF
TGCAGCGCCGCGGTGAATGAAAAACTGTTTTTT
>TRBJ2-3|NA|TRBV6-4|NA
CASSDSVGTVQNF
TGTGCCAGCAGTGACTCTGTTGGGACTGTTCAGAATTTT
>TRBJ2-7|once|TRBV5-4|TRBD2
CASSLDGGAYEQYF
TGTGCCAGCAGCTTGGATGGGGGGGCCTACGAGCAGTACTTC
>TRBJ1-1|NA|TRBV6-1|TRBD1
CASSEADRYMNTEAFF
TGTGCCAGCAGTGAAGCGGACAGGTACATGAACACTGAAGCTTTCTTT
>TRBJ2-2|NA|TRBV6-5|NA
CASSRPSPGELFF
TGTGCCAGCAGTCGCCCTAGCCCCGGGGAGCTGTTTTTT
>TRBJ2-3|once|TRBV5-1|TRBD1
CASSLEQGRDTQYF
TGCGCCAGCAGCTTGGAACAGGGGAGAGATACGCAGTATTTT
>TRBJ2-1|NA|TRBV19|NA
CASSILTAYNEQFF
TGTGCCAGTAGTATTCTTACAGCCTACAATGAGCAGTTCTTC
>TRBJ2-3|NA|TRBV30|NA
CAWSVQAGTQYF
TGTGCCTGGAGTGTACAGGCAGGTACGCAGTATTTT
>TRBJ2-7|NA|TRBV5-1|NA
CASSWGDRSTYEQYF
TGCGCCAGCAGCTGGGGAGATCGTTCGACTTACGAGCAGTACTTC